The 26 T cell receptor beta chains below were found in one sample sequenced in a study of early stage breast cancer tumors. Repertoires were generated with immunoSEQ multiplex PCR, while TCRdb's copy carries only in-frame clones and drops some. Of tens of thousands of clones in the sample, around 80% are singletons; the top ten hold around 3.4%. The sequenced sample was blood. These TCRs come from a person aged 40 to 49 with breast cancer.

The J gene is TRBJ2-7, the V gene TRBV2; D gene unclear. This CDR3 is built from 14 residues. The V end was cut by 5 bases, the J end by 3 bases, with 14 bases between. Germline loops: CDR1 SNHLY, CDR2 FYNNEI. The CDR3 here is CASSPPIWSYEQYF. The DNA of the CDR3 is TGTGCCAGCAGTCCGCCAATTTGGAGCTACGAGCAGTACTTC.

The V gene is TRBV5-4, the J gene TRBJ2-1, with TRBD2 matching over 11 bases. The CDR3 is 14 residues long. Germline V lookup: CDR1 SGHNT, CDR2 YYREEE (reference sequence). V dropped 4 bases and J dropped 9; count of bases not matched to a gene: 6. CDR3 in DNA: TGTGCCAGCAGCGGGCGACTAGCGGGACCTGAGCAGTTCTTC. Its translation: CASSGRLAGPEQFF.

This clone was detected once. The gene calls are TRBV28 and TRBJ2-5; 12 nucleotides align to TRBD2. The CDR3 totals 16 residues. V shed 5 bases and J 5 bases; nucleotides not matched to a gene: 9. The germline V gene encodes CDR1 MDHEN and CDR2 SYDVKM. The CDR3 DNA reads as TGTGCCAGCAGTCCTAGCGGGAGGGCGGGTACGGAGACCCAGTACTTC. As protein: CASSPSGRAGTETQYF.

The genes are TRBV7-9 and TRBJ2-5; no clear D. CDR3 size: 12 residues. Trimming pared 4 bases from V and 2 bases from J, leaving 5 bases between. Per the germline V gene, CDR1 is SEHNR and CDR2 is FQNEAQ (reference sequence). The CDR3 sequence: CASSSSQETQYF. The CDR3 DNA follows: TGTGCCAGCAGCTCCAGTCAAGAGACCCAGTACTTC.

V gene TRBV19 combines with J gene TRBJ2-7; D remains ambiguous. CDR1 is LNHDA and CDR2 is SQIVND in the germline V gene (reference sequence). Trimming pared 2 bases from V and 0 bases from J, leaving 5 bases between. This CDR3 contains 13 residues. The CDR3 bases are TGTGCCAGTAGTATAACGGACTCCTACGAGCAGTACTTC. Protein product: CASSITDSYEQYF. The full variable domain, its missing parts supplied by reference TRBV19 and TRBJ2-7, is DGGITQSPKYLFRKEGQNVTLSCEQNLNHDAMYWYRQDPGQGLRLIYYSQIVNDFQKGDIAEGYSVSREKKESFPLTVTSAQKNPTAFYLCASSITDSYEQYFGPGTRLTVT.

This clone turned up a few times. The chain is built from TRBV5-1 and TRBJ2-7, with D perhaps TRBD1 (6 bases). The germline V gene encodes CDR1 SGHRS and CDR2 YFSETQ. The ends were cut back, 0 bases at V and 3 bases at J, with 13 bases in the middle. CDR3 length: 15 amino acids. CDR3 residues: CASSLGTGPIYEQYF. The CDR3 DNA reads as TGCGCCAGCAGCTTGGGCACAGGGCCCATCTACGAGCAGTACTTC.

The chain recombines TRBV5-6 with TRBJ2-3; D unresolved. CDR1 SGHDT and CDR2 YYEEEE come from the germline V gene. Trimming removed 4 bases at V and 4 bases at J, with 13 bases between. The CDR3 is 14 amino acids. CDR3 loop: CASSVGTFPDTQYF. The CDR3 DNA is TGTGCCAGCAGCGTGGGCACCTTTCCAGATACGCAGTATTTT.

The chain links TRBV2 to TRBJ2-2; 10 bases align to TRBD1. Germline V CDR1 and CDR2: SNHLY, FYNNEI. V shed 6 bases, J shed 2 bases, and the junction held 3 bases outside the gene matches. This CDR3 has 15 amino acids. In DNA, the CDR3 is TGTGCCAGCAGCTGGGACAGGGGAAACACCGGGGAGCTGTTTTTT. Its protein is CASSWDRGNTGELFF.

This rearrangement joins TRBV6-5 to TRBJ2-3; D is undetermined. CDR1 and CDR2 (germline): MNHEY, SVGAGI. This CDR3 region has 14 residues. The V gene lost 6 bases and the J gene lost 3 bases, with 13 bases spanning the gap. DNA for the CDR3: TGTGCCAGCAGACCTCGGCCGAGGACAGATACGCAGTATTTT. The encoded protein is CASRPRPRTDTQYF.

J is TRBJ1-2 and V is TRBV12-5; 7 nucleotides align to TRBD1. Germline V gene data show CDR1 as LGHNT and CDR2 as FRNRAP. This CDR3 has 14 residues. The ends lost 6 bases at V and 3 bases at J; junction bases unmatched: 7. The CDR3 bases are TGTGCTAGTGGACTACAGGGGTGGCACTATGGCTACACCTTC. Protein sequence: CASGLQGWHYGYTF.

This clone appeared a few times. The chain couples TRBV30 to TRBJ1-5, with 9 nucleotides matching TRBD1. This CDR3 has 14 amino acids. V gave up 2 bases and J gave up 6 bases; unmatched junction bases: 5. Germline-derived CDR1 and CDR2 are GTSNPN and SVGIG (reference sequence). The CDR3, as DNA: TGTGCCTGGAGTACCGGACAGGGGCGTCAGCCCCAGCATTTT. It yields the protein CAWSTGQGRQPQHF.

This chain connects TRBV30 to TRBJ1-6, with D uncertain. V gave up 5 bases and J gave up 5 bases, with 7 bases separating them. The CDR3 consists of 12 residues. From germline, CDR1 is GTSNPN and CDR2 SVGIG (reference sequence). CDR3 nucleotides: TGTGCCTGGGGCTACAATAATTCACCCCTCCACTTT. This translates into CAWGYNNSPLHF.

This clone was observed once. The genes are TRBV7-9 and TRBJ2-7; D not certain. The germline gives CDR1 SEHNR, CDR2 FQNEAQ (reference sequence). Trimming removed 3 bases from V and 2 bases from J, with 11 bases in between. The CDR3 extends over 14 amino acids. CDR3 DNA sequence: TGTGCCAGCAGCTTCAGTTCAATTCCCTACGAGCAGTACTTC. This translates into CASSFSSIPYEQYF.

The chain carries TRBV15 and TRBJ1-2; 9 nucleotides line up with TRBD1. The length of the CDR3 is 15 residues. Germline CDR1 is LNHNV and CDR2 is YYDKDF (reference sequence). J lost 6 bases, V lost 1 base, and 6 bases had no gene match. In DNA form, the CDR3 reads TGTGCCACCAGCAGAGTTGGAGGGACAGGGAATGGCTACACCTTC. Translating gives CATSRVGGTGNGYTF.

The chain is built from TRBV30 and TRBJ2-2; 10 bases agree with TRBD2. The V and J ends lost 0 bases and 3 bases, in that order; junction bases with no gene match: 10. The V gene's germline CDR1 is GTSNPN and CDR2 SVGIG (reference sequence). This CDR3 region has 18 residues. In DNA, the CDR3 is TGTGCCTGGAGTGTATCGGGGACTAGCGTGGGGTACACCGGGGAGCTGTTTTTT. Its translation: CAWSVSGTSVGYTGELFF.

This chain connects TRBV29-1 to TRBJ2-3; tentatively, D is TRBD1 (5 bases). Looked up from germline, CDR1 is SQVTM and CDR2 is ANQGSEA. Trimming pared 7 bases from V and 2 bases from J, leaving 16 bases between. The CDR3 sequence is 14 residues long. The CDR3 nucleotides read TGCAGCGCCCATCGTAGGGGATCCACAGATACGCAGTATTTT. It translates to CSAHRRGSTDTQYF.

This clone was found a few times. The chain employs TRBV6-1 and TRBJ2-5; D is possibly TRBD2 (5 bases). Germline loops: CDR1 MNHNS, CDR2 SASEGT. The CDR3 loop spans 14 amino acids. Trimming removed 0 bases at V and 5 bases at J, with 10 bases between. The CDR3 DNA reads TGTGCCAGCAGTGAAGCAGGAGGTTTGGAGACCCAGTACTTC. This codes for CASSEAGGLETQYF.

The gene calls are TRBV15 and TRBJ1-5; the match to TRBD1 covers 8 bases. Looked up from germline, CDR1 is LNHNV and CDR2 is YYDKDF (reference sequence). The CDR3 is 14 residues long. V was clipped by 5 bases and J by 7 bases; unmatched bases: 7. CDR3 in amino acids: CATSHRGSRQPQHF. The CDR3 region has the DNA TGTGCCACCAGCCACAGGGGGTCACGACAGCCCCAGCATTTT.

The chain combines TRBV13 with TRBJ1-2; weak D call: TRBD1 (6 bases). Germline CDR1 reads PRHDT; CDR2 reads FYEKMQ (reference sequence). V was shortened by 5 bases and J by 2 bases, with 15 bases between the two germline ends. The CDR3 loop spans 15 amino acids. The CDR3 loop is CASSRRQATNYGYTF. The CDR3 region has the DNA TGTGCCAGCAGCCGTCGACAGGCGACAAACTATGGCTACACCTTC.

CDR3 sequence reads: CASSVAGTPYNEQFF. The CDR3 bases are TGTGCCAGCAGCGTGGCCGGGACGCCCTACAATGAGCAGTTCTTC. The V gene is TRBV9, the J gene TRBJ2-1; TRBD1 or TRBD2 may be the D gene (5 bases each). The CDR3 is made up of 15 amino acids. V lost 2 bases, J lost 2 bases, and 11 bases lay in between. Germline V lookup: CDR1 SGDLS, CDR2 YYNGEE.

The chain combines TRBV11-2 with TRBJ1-1; D possibly corresponds to TRBD1 (5 bases). Trimming left V 4 bases short and J 7 bases short, with 19 bases between. The CDR3 extends over 15 amino acids. Germline V gives CDR1 SGHAT, CDR2 FQNNGV. The CDR3 DNA reads TGTGCCAGCAGCTCCCGAGGGCGGGGGGAGAATGAAGCTTTCTTT. Residues: CASSSRGRGENEAFF.

The chain recombines TRBV30 with TRBJ1-2; D is undetermined. Between the trimmed V and J ends, which lost 2 bases and 0 bases, there was a span of 13 bases. This CDR3 is 15 amino acids long. CDR1 and CDR2 (germline): GTSNPN, SVGIG (reference sequence). CDR3 sequence (DNA): TGTGCCTGGAGTAATGCGGTTCTCTCTAACTATGGCTACACCTTC. Translating gives CAWSNAVLSNYGYTF. Based on the CDR3 plus reference TRBV30 and TRBJ1-2, the full variable domain is SQTIHQWPATLVQPVGSPLSLECTVEGTSNPNLYWYRQAAGRGLQLLFYSVGIGQISSEVPQNLSASRPQDRQFILSSKKLLLSDSGFYLCAWSNAVLSNYGYTFGSGTRLTVV.

This chain joins TRBV5-4 and TRBJ2-5; D could derive from TRBD1 or TRBD2 (7 bases each). Trimming stripped 2 bases from V and 4 bases from J, with 9 bases between. Germline V gives CDR1 SGHNT, CDR2 YYREEE (reference sequence). CDR3 size: 13 residues. This CDR3 is CASSFRGGETQYF. Written as DNA, the CDR3 is TGTGCCAGCAGCTTCAGGGGGGGAGAGACCCAGTACTTC.

This chain's CDR3 is CASSPRGHNTEAFF. As DNA, the CDR3 is TGTGCCAGCAGCCCAAGGGGGCACAACACTGAAGCTTTCTTT. The chain employs TRBV7-2 and TRBJ1-1; TRBD1 aligns across 7 bases. Germline V gene sequence: CDR1 SGHTA, CDR2 FQGNSA. V was pared by 5 bases and J by 2 bases, with 5 bases of the junction left unmatched. This CDR3 has 14 residues.

The gene calls are TRBV30 and TRBJ2-1, with D uncertain. This CDR3 is 12 amino acids long. In germline, CDR1 is GTSNPN, CDR2 SVGIG (reference sequence). V was trimmed by 2 bases and J by 7 bases, leaving 9 bases between them. CDR3 in amino acids: CAWSRGVNEQFF. For the CDR3, the DNA is TGTGCCTGGAGTCGAGGAGTAAATGAGCAGTTCTTC.

The V gene is TRBV20-1, the J gene TRBJ2-7; no firm D call. The V gene's germline CDR1 is DFQATT and CDR2 SNEGSKA (reference sequence). The V and J ends lost 5 bases and 3 bases respectively, with 8 bases between them. The CDR3 is made up of 11 amino acids. The CDR3 DNA reads TGCAGTGCTCCACTCGGCTACGAGCAGTACTTC. It specifies CSAPLGYEQYF.